Sequencing of this T cell receptor (beta chain) was carried out in a study of shared clonotypes between healthy human individuals. The CDR3 is made up of 15 amino acids. Trimming removed 5 bases at V and 3 bases at J, with 13 bases between. Germline CDR1 LNHDA, CDR2 SQIVND (reference sequence). Libraries were prepared by immunoSEQ multiplex PCR; TCRdb keeps only in-frame clonotypes and omits some of them. The sample holds about 2.4 million clones, approximately 93% seen once. The V call is TRBV19, the J call TRBJ2-2, with D hard to call. The sequenced material came from naive CD4+ T cells from PBMCs. Subset given: CD45RA+ positively selected. This receptor was obtained from a man aged 18 to 35 in good health. Some clones in this sample may be carry-over from other donors' samples. CDR3 protein: CASSPPDRDTGELFF. CDR3 nucleotides: TGTGCCAGTAGTCCACCGGACCGGGACACCGGGGAGCTGTTTTTT.